Sequencing of this T cell receptor (beta chain) was carried out in a study of spatial heterogeneity in lung cancer (dated by TCRdb to about 2019). Some background on the complete study: More beta-chain than alpha-chain transcripts were consistently detected, likely reflecting higher beta-chain transcript abundance. At surgery, some 200 tumor regions, 63 to 70 matched nontumor lung samples and 56 PBMC samples were TCR-sequenced for both alpha and beta chains. In the raw uncorrected reads, each unique combination of TCR and UMI appeared on average more than ten times. In non-small cell lung cancer, the study quantitatively compared TCR alpha and beta repertoires across several tumor regions, matched nontumor lung, and blood. TCR repertoire features were related to nonsynonymous mutation counts determined by whole-exome sequencing of tumor tissue. In tumor regions, TCR transcript counts showed a strong correlation with a T cell transcriptional module score from matched bulk RNA-seq. Summary of the overall study and its limitations: Counts of ubiquitous and regional expanded TCRs correlated with counts of ubiquitous and regional nonsynonymous mutations, respectively. The tumor nonsynonymous mutation count correlated with the number of expanded alpha and beta TCRs within the tumor. Additional single-cell paired TCR alpha and beta sequencing was considered necessary to confirm, at a functional level, the hypothesis that regional TCRs recognize regional mutations. Estimated TCR-seq coverage of tumor T cells was only about 7.4% for alpha chains and 13% for beta chains.

Explained via the paper, the time point label denotes: sample taken at primary tumor resection. The donors were more than 60 patients from the lung TRACERx cohort who had early-stage, untreated non-small cell lung cancer. TCR sequencing used whole RNA extracted from tumor and nontumor lung tissue, or from cryopreserved PBMC samples, without cell sorting. Patients were selected for TCR sequencing only if sufficient RNA was available from at least two tumor regions. A lung pathologist reviewed the tumor and adjacent nontumor lung specimens before the specimens were selected. CDR1 and CDR2 are read off the germline V gene (reference sequence) as MNHNY and SVGAGI. The CDR3 contains 13 residues, cysteine and phenylalanine counted. The only DNA kept is the CDR3, 39 bases in frame from the first base. V is cut by 5 bases and J by 8 bases, and the space between the germline ends is 15 bases. For this clonotype: Its cognate antigen has yet to be identified. No clone much larger than this one lies a single base away; base qualities are absent.

The library was prepared using 5' RACE. For sequencing, a NextSeq 500 was employed. To allow correction of PCR and sequencing errors, the TCR library protocol tagged every TCR cDNA molecule with a unique molecular identifier. As for the authors' bioinformatics: TCR identification, UMI-based error correction and CDR3 extraction were performed with Decombinator tools. TCRs above a frequency of 2 per 1,000, corresponding to the top 1% of the tumor frequency distribution, were defined as expanded. Expanded tumor TCRs were classed as regional if statistically deemed absent (corrected P<0.05) from at least one tumor region, otherwise ubiquitous. Rényi diversity was computed with the R vegan package after subsampling each repertoire 100 times to 5,000 TCRs. CDR3 similarity networks were built from amino acid triplet string-kernel similarity, with CDR3s being connected when pairwise similarity was above 0.82. Through fastp at Q25 and MiXCR, TCRdb rebuilt clones from the public reads, retaining in-frame beta chains. Rows are combined by CDR3 protein, so each entry shows the most common genes and DNA. The V and J calls were not made by the authors but by TCRdb's processing. Here the sample has about 9,800 distinct CDR3 sequences; approximately 54% occur a single time. About 28% of the sample comes from the top ten.

The clonotype was recovered from a female donor with early-stage non-small cell lung cancer. The chain is encoded by TRBV6-6 joined to TRBJ1-1; the D gene is unclear. Sequencing was performed on lung tumor tissue, taken at surgery. Here is the DNA: TGTGCCAGCAGTCTTGTTGGCCCCTCAGAAGCTTTCTTT. Translated, it reads CASSLVGPSEAFF.